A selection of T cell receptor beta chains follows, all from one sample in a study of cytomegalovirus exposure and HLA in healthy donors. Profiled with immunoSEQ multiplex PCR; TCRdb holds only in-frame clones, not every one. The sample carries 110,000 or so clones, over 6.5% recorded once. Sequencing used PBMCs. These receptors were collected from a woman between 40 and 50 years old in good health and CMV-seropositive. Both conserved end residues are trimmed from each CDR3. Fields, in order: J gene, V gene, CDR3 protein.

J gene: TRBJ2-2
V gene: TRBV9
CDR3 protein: ASSVAGTGASTGELF

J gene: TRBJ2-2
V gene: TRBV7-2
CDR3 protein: ASSPRLAGAGELF

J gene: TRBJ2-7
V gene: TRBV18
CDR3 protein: ASSGTGGYEQY

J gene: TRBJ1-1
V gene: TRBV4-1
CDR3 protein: ASSPYVTENTEAF

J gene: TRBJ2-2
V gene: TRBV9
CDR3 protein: ASSVEGRDTGELF

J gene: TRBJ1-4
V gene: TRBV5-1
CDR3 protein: ASSLEQGTNEKLF

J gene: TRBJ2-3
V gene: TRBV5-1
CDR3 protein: ASSLDLGALSDTQY

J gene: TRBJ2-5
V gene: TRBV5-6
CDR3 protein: ASSLTDQETQY

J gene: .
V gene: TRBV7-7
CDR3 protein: ASSQGSESYYEQY

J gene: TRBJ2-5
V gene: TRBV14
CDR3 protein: ASSQGLEETQY

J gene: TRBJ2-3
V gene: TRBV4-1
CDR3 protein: ASSQDWDSLYTQY

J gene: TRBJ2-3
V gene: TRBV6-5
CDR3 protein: ASSYAGRSTDTQY

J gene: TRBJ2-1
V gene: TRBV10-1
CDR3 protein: ASKGQGSYNEQF

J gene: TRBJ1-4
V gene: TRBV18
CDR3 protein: ASSLRQTATNEKLF

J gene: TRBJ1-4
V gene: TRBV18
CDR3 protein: ASSSLTGQTNEKLF

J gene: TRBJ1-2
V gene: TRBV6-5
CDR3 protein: ASSSQTGNYGYT

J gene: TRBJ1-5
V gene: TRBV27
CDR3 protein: ASGQVHRVGQPQH

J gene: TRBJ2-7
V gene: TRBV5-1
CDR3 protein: ASSPTEAGGSYEQY

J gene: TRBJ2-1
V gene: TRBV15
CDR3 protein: ATSSRLAGGNEQF

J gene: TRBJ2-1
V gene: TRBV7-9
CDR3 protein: ASSLRRTGDLGNEQF

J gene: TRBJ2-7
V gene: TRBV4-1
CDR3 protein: ASSHRGGKSYEQY

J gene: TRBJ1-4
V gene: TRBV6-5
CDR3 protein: ASSPGTGVNEKLF

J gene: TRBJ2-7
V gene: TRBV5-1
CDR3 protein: AGSPDRRYYEQY

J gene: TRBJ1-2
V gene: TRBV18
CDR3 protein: ASSPGRGRGGYT

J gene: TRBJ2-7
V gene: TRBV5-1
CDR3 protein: ASSLEISTYEQY

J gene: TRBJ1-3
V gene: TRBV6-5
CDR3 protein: ASSYENSGNTIY

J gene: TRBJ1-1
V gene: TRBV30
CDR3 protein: AWSVSGAHAF

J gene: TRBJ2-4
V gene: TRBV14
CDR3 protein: ASSHIPVGGVLAKNIQY

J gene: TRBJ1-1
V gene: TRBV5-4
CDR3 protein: ASSPGQGRGNTEAF

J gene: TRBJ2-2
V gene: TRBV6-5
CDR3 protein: ASIGVTGELF

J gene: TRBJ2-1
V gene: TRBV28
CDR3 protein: AHGESSSYNEQF

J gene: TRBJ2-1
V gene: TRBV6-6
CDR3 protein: ASRGGTEQF

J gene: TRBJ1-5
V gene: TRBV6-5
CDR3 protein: ASSYSGGNQPQH

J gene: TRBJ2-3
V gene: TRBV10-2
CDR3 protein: ASSEPGVLTDTQY

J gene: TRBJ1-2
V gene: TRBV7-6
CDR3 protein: ASSTRRIGGYT

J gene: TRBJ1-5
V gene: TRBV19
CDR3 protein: ASSNRGRDGNQPQH